Below are 8 T cell receptor beta chains sequenced from a single sample in a study of naive and memory T cell subsets. Both TRBC1 and TRBC2 were covered by a beta constant-region primer of two equimolar oligonucleotides. TCRdb re-called the UMI-ligation and nested PCR reads through MiXCR, storing one row per CDR3 protein. The table has roughly 140,000 distinct CDR3 sequences, about 18% seen once. Sequenced material: naive CD4+ T cells from blood. These receptors were taken from a human donor in good health.

This clonotype came up a few times. The chain carries TRBV20-1 and TRBJ2-2; 9 bases align to TRBD2. This CDR3 has 16 residues. V dropped 3 bases and J dropped 3; count of bases not matched to a gene: 8. CDR1 is DFQATT, CDR2 SNEGSKA, per germline (reference sequence). The CDR3 coding sequence is TGCAGTGCTAGGACTAGCGGAATGCTTTACACCGGGGAGCTGTTTTTT. This encodes CSARTSGMLYTGELFF.

This clonotype has only a few counts. The chain couples TRBV3-1 to TRBJ2-5; D is ambiguous. CDR3 size: 13 residues. Germline CDR1 LGHDT, CDR2 YNNKEL (reference sequence). Trimming took off 5 bases at V and 5 bases at J, with 12 bases between the two ends. CDR3 DNA sequence: TGTGCCAGCAGCGATCGACTCCCCGAGACCCAGTACTTC. Protein: CASSDRLPETQYF.

This clonotype was detected a few times. The V and J genes are TRBV25-1 and TRBJ2-1; TRBD2 matches at 12 bases. The trim removed 7 bases at V and 5 bases at J, leaving 3 bases unmatched. The CDR3 runs 14 residues. The germline V gene has CDR1 MGHDK and CDR2 SYGVNS. CDR3 protein: CASIGTSGHNEQFF. CDR3 nucleotide sequence: TGTGCCAGCATCGGGACTAGCGGGCACAATGAGCAGTTCTTC. The full variable domain, in which reference TRBV25-1 and TRBJ2-1 provide the parts outside the CDR3, is EADIYQTPRYLVIGTGKKITLECSQTMGHDKMYWYQQDPGMELHLIHYSYGVNSTEKGDLSSESTVSRIRTEHFPLTLESARPSHTSQYLCASIGTSGHNEQFFGPGTRLTVL.

This clonotype was observed a handful of times. This rearrangement joins TRBV6-2 or TRBV6-3 to TRBJ2-7, with D possibly being TRBD1 (6 bases). Trimming took 6 bases from V and 6 from J, leaving 18 bases between them. The length of the CDR3 is 14 residues. CDR1 MNHEY and CDR2 SVGEGT come from the germline V gene. The DNA for the CDR3 is TGTGCCAGCAGGCACGGGACACATCTTGGCGAGCAGTACTTC. It yields the protein CASRHGTHLGEQYF.

This clonotype has more than one count but fewer than ten. The genes are TRBV30 and TRBJ1-3, with D possibly TRBD1 on 5 matching bases. There are 16 residues in the CDR3. Trimming shortened V by 1 base and J by 0 bases, and 13 bases separated the two germline ends. From germline, CDR1 is GTSNPN and CDR2 SVGIG (reference sequence). CDR3 nucleotides: TGTGCCTGGAGTGCACAGGTCGGTGGCTCTGGAAACACCATATATTTT. Amino acids: CAWSAQVGGSGNTIYF.

This clonotype was seen at least ten times. The CDR3: CASSSGTSGRADNEQFF. The CDR3 DNA reads as TGTGCCAGCAGTTCAGGGACTAGCGGGAGGGCCGACAATGAGCAGTTCTTC. V and J are TRBV27 and TRBJ2-1; 16 bases agree with TRBD2. Germline assignment: CDR1 MNHEY and CDR2 SMNVEV (reference sequence). J gave up 5 bases and V 4 bases, and 5 bases lay outside the gene matches. This CDR3 is 17 amino acids long.

As to this clonotype: Relative to the germline gene, one junction end is altered; a read error may explain this. This sequence joins TRBV20-1 and TRBJ2-1; a weak D match, TRBD1 (6 bases). CDR1 and CDR2 from the germline V gene are DFQATT and SNEGSKA (reference sequence). The CDR3 totals 13 residues. The CDR3 is CCAFRGGWNEQFF. Here the CDR3 DNA reads TGCTGTGCTTTCAGGGGTGGGTGGAATGAGCAGTTCTTC.

The chain has TRBV20-1 and TRBJ2-7; 8 bases are a match to TRBD2. The V segment lost 5 bases and the J segment 4 bases; nucleotides outside the gene matches: 7. CDR1 is DFQATT and CDR2 is SNEGSKA in the germline V gene (reference sequence). CDR3 length: 13 residues. The CDR3 spells CSAPGSGSYEQYF. The DNA of the CDR3 is TGCAGTGCTCCTGGGAGCGGGAGTTACGAGCAGTACTTC.